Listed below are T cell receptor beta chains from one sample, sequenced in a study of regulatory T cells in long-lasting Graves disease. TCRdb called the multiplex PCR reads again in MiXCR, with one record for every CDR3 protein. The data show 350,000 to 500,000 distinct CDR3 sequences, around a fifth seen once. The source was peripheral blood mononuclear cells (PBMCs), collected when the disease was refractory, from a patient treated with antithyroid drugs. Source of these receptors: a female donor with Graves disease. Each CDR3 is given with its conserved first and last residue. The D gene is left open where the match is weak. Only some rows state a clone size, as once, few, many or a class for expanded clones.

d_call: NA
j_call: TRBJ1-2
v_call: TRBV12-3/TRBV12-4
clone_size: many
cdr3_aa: CSRSNYGYTF
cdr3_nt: TGTTCGAGGTCTAACTATGGCTACACCTTC

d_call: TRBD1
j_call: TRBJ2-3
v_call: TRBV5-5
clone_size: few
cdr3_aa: CASSVTGGASDTQYF
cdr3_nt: TGTGCCAGCAGCGTGACAGGGGGCGCATCGGATACGCAGTATTTT

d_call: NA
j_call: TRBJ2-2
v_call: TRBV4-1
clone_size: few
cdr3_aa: CASSQGTPSTGELFF
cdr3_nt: TGCGCCAGCAGCCAAGGTACACCTTCCACCGGGGAGCTGTTTTTT

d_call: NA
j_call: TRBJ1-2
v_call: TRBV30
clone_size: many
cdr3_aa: CAWSVAKGGYTF
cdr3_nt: TGTGCCTGGAGTGTAGCAAAGGGAGGCTACACCTTC

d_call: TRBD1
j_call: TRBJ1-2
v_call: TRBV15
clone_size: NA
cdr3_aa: CATSRGTGEGYTF
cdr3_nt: TGTGCCACCAGCAGAGGGACAGGGGAAGGCTACACCTTC

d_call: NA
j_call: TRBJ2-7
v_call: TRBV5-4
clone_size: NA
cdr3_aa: CASSKSRDIGSYEQYF
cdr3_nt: TGTGCCAGCAGCAAATCCCGGGACATCGGATCCTACGAGCAGTACTTC

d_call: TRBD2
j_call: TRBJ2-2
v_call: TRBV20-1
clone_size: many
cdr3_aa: CSATDPSGGANTGELFF
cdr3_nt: TGCAGTGCCACCGACCCAAGCGGGGGAGCGAACACCGGGGAGCTGTTTTTT

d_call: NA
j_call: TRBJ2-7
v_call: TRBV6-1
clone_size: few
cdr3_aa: CASSRGGGRPYEQYF
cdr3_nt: TGTGCCAGCAGTCGAGGCGGAGGTCGGCCCTACGAGCAGTACTTC

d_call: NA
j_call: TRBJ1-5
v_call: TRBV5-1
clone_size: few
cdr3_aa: CASSPSEGNQPQHF
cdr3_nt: TGCGCCAGCAGCCCCTCGGAAGGAAATCAGCCCCAGCATTTT

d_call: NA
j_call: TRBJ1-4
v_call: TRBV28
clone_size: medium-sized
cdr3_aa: CASSRGFNEKLFF
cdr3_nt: TGTGCCAGCAGCCGGGGCTTTAATGAAAAACTGTTTTTT

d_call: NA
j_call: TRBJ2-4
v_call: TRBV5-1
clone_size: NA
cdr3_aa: CASSPLRGAKNIQYF
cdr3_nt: TGCGCCAGCAGCCCCCTTCGGGGAGCCAAAAACATTCAGTACTTC

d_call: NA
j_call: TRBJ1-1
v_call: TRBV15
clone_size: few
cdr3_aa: CATSRESGAGTEAFF
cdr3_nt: TGTGCCACCAGCAGAGAATCAGGGGCGGGCACTGAAGCTTTCTTT

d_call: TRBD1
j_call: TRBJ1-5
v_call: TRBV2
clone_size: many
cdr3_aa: CASGDRDDNQPQHF
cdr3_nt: TGTGCCAGCGGGGACAGGGATGACAATCAGCCCCAGCATTTT

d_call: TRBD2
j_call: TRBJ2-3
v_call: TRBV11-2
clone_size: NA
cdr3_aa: CASSLQRASGTQYF
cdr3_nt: TGTGCCAGCAGCTTACAACGGGCTAGCGGTACGCAGTATTTT

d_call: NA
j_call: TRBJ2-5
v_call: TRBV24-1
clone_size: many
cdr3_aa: CATSDPRGQETQYF
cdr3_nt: TGTGCCACCAGTGATCCCCGGGGCCAAGAGACCCAGTACTTC

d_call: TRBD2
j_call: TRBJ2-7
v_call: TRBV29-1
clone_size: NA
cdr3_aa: CSVGVGSGEADYEQYF
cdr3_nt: TGCAGCGTTGGAGTAGGTAGCGGGGAAGCTGACTACGAGCAGTACTTC

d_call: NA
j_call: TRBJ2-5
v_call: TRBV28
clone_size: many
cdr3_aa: CASSYRVQETQYF
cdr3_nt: TGTGCCAGCAGTTACAGGGTGCAAGAGACCCAGTACTTC

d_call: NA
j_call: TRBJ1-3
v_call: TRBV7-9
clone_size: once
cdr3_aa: CASSLAKTVSGNTIYF
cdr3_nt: TGTGCCAGCAGCTTAGCGAAGACAGTATCTGGAAACACCATATATTTT

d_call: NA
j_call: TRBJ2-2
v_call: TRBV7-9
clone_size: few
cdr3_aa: CASKTVLQGGTGELFF
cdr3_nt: TGTGCCAGTAAAACCGTCTTGCAGGGCGGCACCGGGGAGCTGTTTTTT

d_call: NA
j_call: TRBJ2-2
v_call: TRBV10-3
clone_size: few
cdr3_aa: CAISEPSPTGELFF
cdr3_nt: TGTGCCATCAGTGAGCCGAGCCCCACCGGGGAGCTGTTTTTT

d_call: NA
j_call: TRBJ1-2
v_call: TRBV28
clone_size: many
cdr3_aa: CASSATGRGGSGYTF
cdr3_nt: TGTGCCAGCAGTGCAACAGGGAGGGGGGGTTCTGGCTACACCTTC

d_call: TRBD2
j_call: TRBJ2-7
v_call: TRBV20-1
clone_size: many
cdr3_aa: CSAFPGLEQYF
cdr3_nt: TGCAGTGCTTTTCCGGGACTAGAGCAGTACTTC

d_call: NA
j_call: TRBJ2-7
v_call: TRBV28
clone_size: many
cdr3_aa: CATSTGPSGTYEQYF
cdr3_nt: TGTGCCACCTCTACGGGACCATCGGGGACCTACGAGCAGTACTTC

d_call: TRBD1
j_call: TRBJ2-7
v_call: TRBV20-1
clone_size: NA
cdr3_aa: CSARDWTGDSYEQYF
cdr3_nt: TGCAGTGCTAGAGATTGGACAGGGGACTCCTACGAGCAGTACTTC

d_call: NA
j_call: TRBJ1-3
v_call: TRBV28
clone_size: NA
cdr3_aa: CATAGGNTIYF
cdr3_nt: TGTGCCACAGCGGGGGGAAACACCATATATTTT

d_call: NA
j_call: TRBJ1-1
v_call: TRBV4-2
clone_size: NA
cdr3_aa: CASSAEGIWAEAFF
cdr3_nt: TGTGCCAGCAGTGCGGAGGGCATTTGGGCTGAAGCTTTCTTT

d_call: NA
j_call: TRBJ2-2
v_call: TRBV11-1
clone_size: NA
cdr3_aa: CASRANTSNTGELFF
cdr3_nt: TGTGCCAGCAGAGCGAACACCTCGAACACCGGGGAGCTGTTTTTT

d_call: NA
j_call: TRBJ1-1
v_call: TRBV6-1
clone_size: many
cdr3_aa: CASKGRAGMTEAFF
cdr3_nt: TGTGCCAGTAAGGGTAGGGCAGGGATGACTGAAGCTTTCTTT

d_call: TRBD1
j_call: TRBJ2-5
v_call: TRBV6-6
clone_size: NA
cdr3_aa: CASSYSTGTAQETQYF
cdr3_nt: TGTGCCAGCAGTTACTCGACGGGGACAGCTCAAGAGACCCAGTACTTC

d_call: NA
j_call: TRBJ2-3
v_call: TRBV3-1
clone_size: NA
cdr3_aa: CASSQGIVSSSTDTQYF
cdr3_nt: TGTGCCAGCAGCCAAGGTATCGTCAGCAGCTCCACAGATACGCAGTATTTT

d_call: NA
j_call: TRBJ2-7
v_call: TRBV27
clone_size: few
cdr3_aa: CASSLLAVDASGQYF
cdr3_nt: TGTGCCAGCAGTCTCCTGGCGGTCGATGCGAGTGGACAGTACTTC

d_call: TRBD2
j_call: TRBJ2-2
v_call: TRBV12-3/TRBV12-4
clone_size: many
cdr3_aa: CASSRSGFTGELFF
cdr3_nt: TGTGCCAGCAGTCGTAGCGGGTTCACCGGGGAGCTGTTTTTT

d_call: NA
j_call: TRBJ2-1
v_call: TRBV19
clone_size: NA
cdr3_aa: CASSISPGRTVNNEQFF
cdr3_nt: TGTGCCAGTAGTATCTCTCCCGGGCGGACCGTCAACAATGAGCAGTTCTTC